This TCR beta chain was sequenced in a study of blood T cell repertoires in COVID-19. Study background: PBMCs, B-cell-depleted T cells, or T cells provided the cDNA or gDNA that made up the material.

Germline CDR1 is KGHSH and CDR2 is LQKENI. The V and J ends lost 0 bases and 2 bases respectively, with 11 bases between them. CDR3 length: 15 residues. Libraries were prepared by immunoSEQ multiplex PCR; TCRdb keeps only in-frame clonotypes and omits some of them. The table shows 200,000 to 250,000 clones, with about 82% occurring only once. The sample was PBMCs or T cells enriched from blood (not recorded which). V is TRBV18 and J is TRBJ2-7, with a weak D call TRBD2 (6 bases). The sequence derives from a woman between 50 and 59 years old who had recovered from COVID-19. The CDR3 nucleotides are TGTGCCAGCTCACCACCGGTGGCGGGGACCTACGAGCAGTACTTC. Translation: CASSPPVAGTYEQYF.